This TCR beta chain was captured by sequencing in a study of human T cells and chemical hapten exposure. Whole-study results and caveats: Relative to control repertoires, expanded TCRs gave rise to significantly more large CDR3 similarity clusters. With regard to DPC sensitization, TCRs above 1 in 1000 frequency did not change.

TCRdb processed the RACE reads anew with MiXCR; each CDR3 protein has one entry. The table includes 190,000 or so distinct CDR3 sequences, nearly 30% detected once. Documented time point: pre-sensitization, week 0. The treatment denotes: therapeutic diphenylcyclopropenone sensitization with weekly scalp DPC. Patch tests were applied only after blood draws. This clonotype has a handful of counts. No antigen is known for it. The CDR3 is 16 amino acids. With 2 bases clipped from V and 9 bases from J, the junction kept 8 bases outside the gene matches. Per germline, CDR1 SGHAT and CDR2 FQNNGV. The rearrangement joins TRBV11-2 to TRBJ2-1; 12 bases align to TRBD2. The material was whole blood, obtained in connection with sensitization to the hapten diphenylcyclopropenone (DPC). This clonotype was obtained from a woman aged 25 to 39 with alopecia areata. Some clones in this sample may be carry-over from other donors' samples. The CDR3 region has the DNA TGTGCCAGCAGCTTATCGGTGCTAGCGGGGGGGAGTGAGCAGTTCTTC. Its protein product is CASSLSVLAGGSEQFF.